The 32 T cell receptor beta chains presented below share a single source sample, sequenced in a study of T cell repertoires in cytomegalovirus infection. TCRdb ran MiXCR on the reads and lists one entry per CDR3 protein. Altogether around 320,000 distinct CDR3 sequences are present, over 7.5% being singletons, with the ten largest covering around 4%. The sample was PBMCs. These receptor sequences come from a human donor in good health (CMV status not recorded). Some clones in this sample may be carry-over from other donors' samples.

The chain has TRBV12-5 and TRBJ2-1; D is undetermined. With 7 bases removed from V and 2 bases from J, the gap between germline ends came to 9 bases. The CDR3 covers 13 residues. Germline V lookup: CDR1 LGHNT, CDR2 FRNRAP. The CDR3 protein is CASAPRTYNEQFF. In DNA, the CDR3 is TGTGCTAGTGCCCCGCGGACCTACAATGAGCAGTTCTTC.

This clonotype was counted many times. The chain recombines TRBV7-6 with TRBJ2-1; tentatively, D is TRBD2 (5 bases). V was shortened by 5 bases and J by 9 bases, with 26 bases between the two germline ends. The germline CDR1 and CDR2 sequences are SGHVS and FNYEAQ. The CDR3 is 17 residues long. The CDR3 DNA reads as TGTGCCAGCAGCCCCGACGAGGGTTCGGGGATTCGAGGTGAGCAGTTCTTC. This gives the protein CASSPDEGSGIRGEQFF.

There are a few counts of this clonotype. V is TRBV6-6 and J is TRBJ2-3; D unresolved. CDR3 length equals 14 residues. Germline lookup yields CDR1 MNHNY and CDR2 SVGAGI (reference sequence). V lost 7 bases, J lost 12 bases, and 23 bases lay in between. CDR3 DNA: TGTGCCAGCACCGCAGACTTCTCCTCATACGCACAGTATTTT. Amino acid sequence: CASTADFSSYAQYF.

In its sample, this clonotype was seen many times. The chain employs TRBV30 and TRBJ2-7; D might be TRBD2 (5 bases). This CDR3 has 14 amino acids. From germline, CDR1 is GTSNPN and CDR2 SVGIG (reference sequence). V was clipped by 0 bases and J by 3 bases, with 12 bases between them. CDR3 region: CAWSVSVTFYEQYF. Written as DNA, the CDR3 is TGTGCCTGGAGTGTTAGCGTAACGTTCTACGAGCAGTACTTC.

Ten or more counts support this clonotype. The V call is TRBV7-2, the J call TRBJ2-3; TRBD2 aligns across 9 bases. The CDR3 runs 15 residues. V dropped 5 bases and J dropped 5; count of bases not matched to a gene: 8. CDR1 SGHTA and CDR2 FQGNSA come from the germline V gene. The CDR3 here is CASSQPGLALDTQYF. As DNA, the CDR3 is TGTGCCAGCAGCCAACCGGGACTAGCTTTAGATACGCAGTATTTT. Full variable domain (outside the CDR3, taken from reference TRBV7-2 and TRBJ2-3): GAGVSQSPSNKVTEKGKDVELRCDPISGHTALYWYRQSLGQGLEFLIYFQGNSAPDKSGLPSDRFSAERTGGSVSTLTIQRTQQEDSAVYLCASSQPGLALDTQYFGPGTRLTVL.

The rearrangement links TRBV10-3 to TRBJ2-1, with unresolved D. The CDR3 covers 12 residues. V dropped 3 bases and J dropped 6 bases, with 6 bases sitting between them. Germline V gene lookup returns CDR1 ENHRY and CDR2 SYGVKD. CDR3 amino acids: CAISDKGNEQFF. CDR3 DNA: TGTGCCATCAGTGACAAGGGCAATGAGCAGTTCTTC.

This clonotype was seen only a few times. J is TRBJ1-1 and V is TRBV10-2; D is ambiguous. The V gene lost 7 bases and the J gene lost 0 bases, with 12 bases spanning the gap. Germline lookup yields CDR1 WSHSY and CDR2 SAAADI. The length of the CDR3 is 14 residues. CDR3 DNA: TGCGCCAGCACCTATACGGGTTTGAACACTGAAGCTTTCTTT. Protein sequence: CASTYTGLNTEAFF.

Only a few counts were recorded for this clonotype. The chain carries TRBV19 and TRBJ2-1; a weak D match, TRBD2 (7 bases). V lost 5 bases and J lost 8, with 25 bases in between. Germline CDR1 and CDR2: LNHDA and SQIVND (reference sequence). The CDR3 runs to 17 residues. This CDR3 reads CASSAHREGDLRDEQFF. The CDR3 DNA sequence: TGTGCCAGTAGTGCCCACAGGGAGGGGGACCTTCGGGATGAGCAGTTCTTC.

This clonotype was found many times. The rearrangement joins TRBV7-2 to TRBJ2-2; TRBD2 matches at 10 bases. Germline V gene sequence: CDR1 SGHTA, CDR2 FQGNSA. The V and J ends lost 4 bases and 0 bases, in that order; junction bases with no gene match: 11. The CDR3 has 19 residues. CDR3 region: CASSSSPTSGYANTGELFF. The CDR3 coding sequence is TGTGCCAGCAGCTCGTCCCCGACTAGCGGGTATGCGAACACCGGGGAGCTGTTTTTT.

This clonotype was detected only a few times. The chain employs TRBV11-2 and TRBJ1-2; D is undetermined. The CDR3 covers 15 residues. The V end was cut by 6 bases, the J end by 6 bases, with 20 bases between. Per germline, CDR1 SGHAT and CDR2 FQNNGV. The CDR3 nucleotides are TGTGCCAGCAGACCATTGCGGAGGCCCAACCATGGCTACACCTTC. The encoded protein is CASRPLRRPNHGYTF.

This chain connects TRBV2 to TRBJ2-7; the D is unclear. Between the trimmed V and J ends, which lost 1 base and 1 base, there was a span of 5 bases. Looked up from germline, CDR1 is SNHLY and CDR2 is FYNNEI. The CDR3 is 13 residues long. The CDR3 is CASSEERSYEQYF. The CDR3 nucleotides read TGTGCCAGCAGTGAAGAGAGGTCCTACGAGCAGTACTTC. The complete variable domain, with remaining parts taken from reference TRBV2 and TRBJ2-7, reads EPEVTQTPSHQVTQMGQEVILRCVPISNHLYFYWYRQILGQKVEFLVSFYNNEISEKSEIFDDQFSVERPDGSNFTLKIRSTKLEDSAMYFCASSEERSYEQYFGPGTRLTVT.

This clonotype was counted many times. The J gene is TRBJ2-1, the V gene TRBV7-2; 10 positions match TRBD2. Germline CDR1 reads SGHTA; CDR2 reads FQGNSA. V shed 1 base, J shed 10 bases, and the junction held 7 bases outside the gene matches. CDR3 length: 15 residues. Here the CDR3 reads CASSLVSGGAREQFF. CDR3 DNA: TGTGCCAGCAGCTTAGTGAGCGGGGGGGCCCGGGAGCAGTTCTTC.

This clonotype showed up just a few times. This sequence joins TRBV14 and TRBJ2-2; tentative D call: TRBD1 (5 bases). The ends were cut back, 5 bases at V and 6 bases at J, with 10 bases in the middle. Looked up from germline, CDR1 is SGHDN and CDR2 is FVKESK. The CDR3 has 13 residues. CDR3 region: CASSVWGSGELFF. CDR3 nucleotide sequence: TGTGCCAGCAGCGTATGGGGCTCCGGGGAGCTGTTTTTT.

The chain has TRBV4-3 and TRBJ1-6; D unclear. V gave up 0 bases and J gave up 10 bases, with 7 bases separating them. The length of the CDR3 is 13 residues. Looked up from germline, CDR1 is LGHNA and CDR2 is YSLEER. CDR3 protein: CASSQEKASPLHF. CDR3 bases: TGCGCCAGCAGCCAAGAAAAGGCGTCACCCCTCCACTTT.

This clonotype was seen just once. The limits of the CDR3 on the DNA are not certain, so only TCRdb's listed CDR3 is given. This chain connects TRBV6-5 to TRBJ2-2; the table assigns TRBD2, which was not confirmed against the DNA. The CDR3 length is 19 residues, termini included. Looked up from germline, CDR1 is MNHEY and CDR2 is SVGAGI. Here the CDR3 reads CASSGWTSGRAPTPGSCFF.

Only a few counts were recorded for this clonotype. CDR3 DNA sequence: TGTGCCAGCAGTTCGGGACAGGGGGCAGAGACCCAGTACTTC. Its protein is CASSSGQGAETQYF. The chain combines TRBV12-3 or TRBV12-4 with TRBJ2-5, with TRBD1 matching over 12 bases. CDR3 size: 14 residues. The V segment lost 4 bases and the J segment 4 bases; nucleotides outside the gene matches: 1.

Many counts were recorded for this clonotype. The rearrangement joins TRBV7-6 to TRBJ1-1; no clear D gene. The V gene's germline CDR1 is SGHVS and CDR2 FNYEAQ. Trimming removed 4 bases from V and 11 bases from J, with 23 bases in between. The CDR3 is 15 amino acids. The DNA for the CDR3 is TGTGCCAGCAGCTCCGCTCGCGGGGAGGGTAGTTCGGCTTTCTTT. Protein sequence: CASSSARGEGSSAFF.

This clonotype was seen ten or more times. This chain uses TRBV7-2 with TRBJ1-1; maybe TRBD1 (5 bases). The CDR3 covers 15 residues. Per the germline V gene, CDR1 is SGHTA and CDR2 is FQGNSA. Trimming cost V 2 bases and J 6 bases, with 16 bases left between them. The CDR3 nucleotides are TGTGCCAGCAGCTTACATTTGCAGGGTATGGCTGAAGCTTTCTTT. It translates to CASSLHLQGMAEAFF.

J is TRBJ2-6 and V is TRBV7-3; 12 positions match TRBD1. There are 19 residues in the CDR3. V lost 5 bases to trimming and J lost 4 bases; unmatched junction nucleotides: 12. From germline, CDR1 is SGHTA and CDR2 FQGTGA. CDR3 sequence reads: CASSPPVGQGASGANVLTF. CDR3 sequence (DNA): TGTGCCAGCAGCCCGCCTGTGGGACAGGGGGCTTCGGGGGCCAACGTCCTGACTTTC. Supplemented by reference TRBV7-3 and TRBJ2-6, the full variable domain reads GAGVSQTPSNKVTEKGKYVELRCDPISGHTALYWYRQSLGQGPEFLIYFQGTGAADDSGLPNDRFFAVRPEGSVSTLKIQRTERGDSAVYLCASSPPVGQGASGANVLTFGAGSRLTVL.

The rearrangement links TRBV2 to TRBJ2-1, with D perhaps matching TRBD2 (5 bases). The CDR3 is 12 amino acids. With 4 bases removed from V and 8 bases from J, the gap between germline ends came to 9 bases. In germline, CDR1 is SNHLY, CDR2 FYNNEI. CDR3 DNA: TGTGCCAGCAGTGGTGTGGAGGATGAGCAGTTCTTC. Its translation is CASSGVEDEQFF.

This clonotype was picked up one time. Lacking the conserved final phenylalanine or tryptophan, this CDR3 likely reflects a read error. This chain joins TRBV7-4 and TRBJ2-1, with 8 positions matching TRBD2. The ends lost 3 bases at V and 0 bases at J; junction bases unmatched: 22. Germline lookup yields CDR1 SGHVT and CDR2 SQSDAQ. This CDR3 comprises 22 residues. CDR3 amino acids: CASSFRGGLPPLADLSYNEQFC. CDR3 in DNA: TGTGCCAGCAGCTTTCGAGGGGGTCTCCCGCCACTAGCGGACCTCTCCTACAATGAGCAGTTCTGC.

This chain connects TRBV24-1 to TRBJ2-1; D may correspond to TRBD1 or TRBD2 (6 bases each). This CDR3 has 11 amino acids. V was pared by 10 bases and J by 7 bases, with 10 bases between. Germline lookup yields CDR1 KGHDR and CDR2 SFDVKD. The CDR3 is CATQGRNEQFF. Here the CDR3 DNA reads TGTGCCACGCAGGGGAGGAATGAGCAGTTCTTC.

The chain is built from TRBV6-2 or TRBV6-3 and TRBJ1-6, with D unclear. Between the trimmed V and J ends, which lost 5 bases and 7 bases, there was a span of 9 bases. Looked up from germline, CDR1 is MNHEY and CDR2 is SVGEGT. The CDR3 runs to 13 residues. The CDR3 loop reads CASSGDGNSPLHF. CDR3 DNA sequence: TGTGCCAGCAGTGGGGATGGCAATTCACCCCTCCACTTT.

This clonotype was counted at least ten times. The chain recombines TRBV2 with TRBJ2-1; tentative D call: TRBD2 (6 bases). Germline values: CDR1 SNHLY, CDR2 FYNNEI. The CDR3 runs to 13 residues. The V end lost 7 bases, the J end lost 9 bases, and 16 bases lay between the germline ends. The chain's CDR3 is CASTGTQRGEQFF. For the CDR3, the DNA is TGTGCCAGCACCGGGACTCAGCGAGGTGAGCAGTTCTTC.

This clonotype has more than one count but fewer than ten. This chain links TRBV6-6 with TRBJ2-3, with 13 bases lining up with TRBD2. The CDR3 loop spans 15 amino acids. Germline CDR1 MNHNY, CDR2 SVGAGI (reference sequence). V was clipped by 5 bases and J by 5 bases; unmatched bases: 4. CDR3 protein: CASSQGLAGVDTQYF. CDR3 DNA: TGTGCCAGCAGTCAAGGACTAGCGGGAGTAGATACGCAGTATTTT.

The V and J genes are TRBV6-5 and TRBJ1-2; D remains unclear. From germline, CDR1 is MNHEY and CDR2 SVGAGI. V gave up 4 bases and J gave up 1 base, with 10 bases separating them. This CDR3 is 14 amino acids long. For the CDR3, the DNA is TGTGCCAGCAGTTTCACGAGAGATAACTATGGCTACACCTTC. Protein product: CASSFTRDNYGYTF.

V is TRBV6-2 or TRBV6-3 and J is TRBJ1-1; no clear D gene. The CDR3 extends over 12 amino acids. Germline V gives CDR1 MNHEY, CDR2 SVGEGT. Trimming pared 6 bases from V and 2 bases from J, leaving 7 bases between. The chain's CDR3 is CASRDPNTEAFF. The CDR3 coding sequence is TGTGCCAGCAGAGATCCCAACACTGAAGCTTTCTTT.

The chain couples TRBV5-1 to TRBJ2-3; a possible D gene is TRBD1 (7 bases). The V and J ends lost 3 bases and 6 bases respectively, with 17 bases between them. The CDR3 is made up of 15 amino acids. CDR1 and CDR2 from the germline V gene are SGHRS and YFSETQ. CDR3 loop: CASSSGDRVGDTQYF. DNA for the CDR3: TGCGCCAGCAGCTCGGGAGACAGGGTTGGGGATACGCAGTATTTT. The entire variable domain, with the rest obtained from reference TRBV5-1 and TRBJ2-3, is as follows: KAGVTQTPRYLIKTRGQQVTLSCSPISGHRSVSWYQQTPGQGLQFLFEYFSETQRNKGNFPGRFSGRQFSNSRSEMNVSTLELGDSALYLCASSSGDRVGDTQYFGPGTRLTVL.

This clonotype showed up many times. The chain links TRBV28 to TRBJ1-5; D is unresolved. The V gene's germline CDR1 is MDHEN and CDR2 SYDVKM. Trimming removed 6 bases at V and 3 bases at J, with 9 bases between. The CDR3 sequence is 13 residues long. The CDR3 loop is CASRRLINQPQHF. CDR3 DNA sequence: TGTGCCAGCAGACGGCTGATCAATCAGCCCCAGCATTTT.

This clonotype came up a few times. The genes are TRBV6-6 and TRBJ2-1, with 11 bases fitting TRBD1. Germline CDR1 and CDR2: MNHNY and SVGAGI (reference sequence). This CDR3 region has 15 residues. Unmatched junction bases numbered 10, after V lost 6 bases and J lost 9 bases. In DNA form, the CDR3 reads TGTGCCAGCAGGAATAGGGGACAGGGGGACGGTGAGCAGTTCTTC. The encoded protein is CASRNRGQGDGEQFF.

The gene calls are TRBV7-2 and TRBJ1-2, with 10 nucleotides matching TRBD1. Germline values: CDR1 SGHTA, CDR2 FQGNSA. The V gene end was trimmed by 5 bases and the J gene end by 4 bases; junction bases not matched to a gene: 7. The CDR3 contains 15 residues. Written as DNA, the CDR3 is TGTGCCAGCAGCCAGGGACAGGGGCGTGCCTATGGCTACACCTTC. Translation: CASSQGQGRAYGYTF.

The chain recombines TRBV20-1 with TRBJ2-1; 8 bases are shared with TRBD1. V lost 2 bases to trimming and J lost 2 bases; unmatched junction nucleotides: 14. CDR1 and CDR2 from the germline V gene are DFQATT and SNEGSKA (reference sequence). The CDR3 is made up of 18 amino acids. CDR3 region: CSARIRDRGTLTYNEQFF. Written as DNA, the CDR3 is TGCAGTGCTAGAATCCGAGACAGGGGCACCCTAACCTACAATGAGCAGTTCTTC.